This TCR beta chain was retrieved from a study of cytomegalovirus exposure and HLA in healthy donors. Notes on this clone: The target antigen is unknown.

13 Jbeta primers and 60 Vbeta primers were used for the PCR. Clones were sequenced by immunoSEQ multiplex PCR, and TCRdb holds only the in-frame ones, with some missing. This table has roughly 120,000 clones, about 70% appearing once. The CDR3 covers 15 residues. V shed 2 bases, J shed 9 bases, and the junction held 7 bases outside the gene matches. The germline V gene encodes CDR1 LNHDA and CDR2 SQIVND (reference sequence). Study-level points and caveats: Later analysis associated a missense DCLRE1C variant with TCR beta V- and J-gene trimming.

The sample was PBMCs. The clonotype originates from a middle-aged woman in good health and CMV-seropositive. The chain recombines TRBV19 with TRBJ2-1; 10 nucleotides match TRBD2. CDR3 nucleotide sequence: TGTGCCAGTAGTATACCAGCGGGAGGGCGGGTTGAGCAGTTCTTC. This encodes CASSIPAGGRVEQFF.